One sample yielded the 7 T cell receptor beta chains listed below, sequenced in a study of blood T cell repertoires in COVID-19. Data came from immunoSEQ multiplex PCR; TCRdb stores just in-frame clones and leaves some out. The repertoire holds roughly 360,000 clones, around 84% seen once, with around 1.1% in the top ten. Sequencing was performed on peripheral blood. The receptors derive from a human donor with acute or convalescent COVID-19. The donor label of this sample is uncertain.

The rearrangement joins TRBV6-1 to TRBJ1-1, with D perhaps TRBD1 (5 bases). Trimming pared 1 base from V and 0 bases from J, leaving 15 bases between. CDR3 length: 17 residues. CDR1 and CDR2 (germline): MNHNS, SASEGT. This CDR3 reads CASSEVGTHSMNTEAFF. The CDR3 bases are TGTGCCAGCAGTGAAGTGGGGACTCATAGCATGAACACTGAAGCTTTCTTT.

V and J are TRBV19 and TRBJ2-3; D might be TRBD2 (5 bases). Germline V lookup: CDR1 LNHDA, CDR2 SQIVND (reference sequence). Deletions cut 4 bases from V and 1 base from J, with 12 bases between. CDR3 length: 15 amino acids. The CDR3 region has the DNA TGTGCCAGTAGTAGCCGCAACGGGGGCACAGATACGCAGTATTTT. Translation gives CASSSRNGGTDTQYF.

The genes are TRBV5-8 and TRBJ1-1; D is unclear. V lost 1 base to trimming and J lost 4 bases, with 17 bases between them. The CDR3 covers 16 residues. CDR1 is SGHTS, CDR2 YDEGEE, per germline. The CDR3 here is CASSLSFGSKVTEAFF. The CDR3 DNA sequence: TGTGCCAGCAGCTTGTCATTTGGGAGTAAGGTCACTGAAGCTTTCTTT. Looking up the rest from reference TRBV5-8 and TRBJ1-1 gives the full variable domain: EAGVTQSPTHLIKTRGQQATLRCSPISGHTSVYWYQQALGLGLQFLLWYDEGEERNRGNFPPRFSGRQFPNYSSELNVNALELEDSALYLCASSLSFGSKVTEAFFGQGTRLTVV.

For the CDR3, the DNA is TGTGCCAGCAGACTAAACAGGGCCACTGAAGCTTTCTTT. Its translation is CASRLNRATEAFF. The chain combines TRBV27 with TRBJ1-1, with D possibly being TRBD1 (6 bases). The CDR3 is 13 residues long. Germline V gene data show CDR1 as MNHEY and CDR2 as SMNVEV (reference sequence). V was shortened by 6 bases and J by 4 bases, with 12 bases between the two germline ends.

The chain has TRBV29-1 and TRBJ1-1; 7 bases match TRBD1. The germline CDR1 and CDR2 sequences are SQVTM and ANQGSEA. The V segment lost 7 bases and the J segment 3 bases; nucleotides outside the gene matches: 5. The CDR3 has 12 residues. Here the CDR3 DNA reads TGCAGCGCCGGACAGGTTGACACTGAAGCTTTCTTT. Amino acids: CSAGQVDTEAFF.

This clone has only one observation. The chain links TRBV27 to TRBJ2-5; 8 bases line up with TRBD2. This CDR3 is 15 amino acids long. Germline V CDR1 and CDR2: MNHEY, SMNVEV (reference sequence). J lost 1 base, V lost 5 bases, and 6 bases had no gene match. CDR3 amino acids: CASSELADFQETQYF. DNA of the CDR3: TGTGCCAGCAGTGAACTAGCGGACTTCCAAGAGACCCAGTACTTC.

The chain recombines TRBV18 with TRBJ2-5; possibly TRBD2 for D (5 bases). Germline values: CDR1 KGHSH, CDR2 LQKENI. Trimming took 2 bases from V and 6 from J, leaving 28 bases between them. The length of the CDR3 is 19 residues. The CDR3 reads CASSPSLVRGSSSRQTQYF. The CDR3 DNA reads as TGTGCCAGCTCACCAAGTTTGGTACGGGGATCCTCCTCGCGGCAGACCCAGTACTTC.